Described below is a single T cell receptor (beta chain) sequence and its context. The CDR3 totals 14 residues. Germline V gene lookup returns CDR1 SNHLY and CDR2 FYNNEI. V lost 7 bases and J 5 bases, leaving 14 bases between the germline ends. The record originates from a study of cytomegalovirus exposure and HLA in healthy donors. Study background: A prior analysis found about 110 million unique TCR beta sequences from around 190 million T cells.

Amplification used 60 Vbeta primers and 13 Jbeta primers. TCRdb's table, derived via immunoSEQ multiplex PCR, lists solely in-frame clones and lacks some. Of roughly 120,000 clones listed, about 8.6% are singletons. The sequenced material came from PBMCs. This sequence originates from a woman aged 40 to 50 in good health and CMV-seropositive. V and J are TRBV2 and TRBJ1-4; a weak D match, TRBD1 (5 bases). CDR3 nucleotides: TGTGCCAGCACCCCTTGGGGGGGAAATGAAAAACTGTTTTTT. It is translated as CASTPWGGNEKLFF. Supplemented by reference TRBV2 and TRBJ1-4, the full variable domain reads EPEVTQTPSHQVTQMGQEVILRCVPISNHLYFYWYRQILGQKVEFLVSFYNNEISEKSEIFDDQFSVERPDGSNFTLKIRSTKLEDSAMYFCASTPWGGNEKLFFGSGTQLSVL.